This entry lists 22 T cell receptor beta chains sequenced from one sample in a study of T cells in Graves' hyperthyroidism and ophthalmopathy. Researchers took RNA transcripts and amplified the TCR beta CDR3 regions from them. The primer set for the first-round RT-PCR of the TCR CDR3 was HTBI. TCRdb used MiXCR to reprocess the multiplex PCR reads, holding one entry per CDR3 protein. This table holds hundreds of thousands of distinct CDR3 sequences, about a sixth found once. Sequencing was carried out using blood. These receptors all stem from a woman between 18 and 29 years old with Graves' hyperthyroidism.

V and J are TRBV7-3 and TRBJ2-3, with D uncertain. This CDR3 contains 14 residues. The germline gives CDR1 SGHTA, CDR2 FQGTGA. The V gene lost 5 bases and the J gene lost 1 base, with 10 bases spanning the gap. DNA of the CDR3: TGTGCCAGCAGCCCGCGACACGGCACAGATACGCAGTATTTT. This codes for CASSPRHGTDTQYF.

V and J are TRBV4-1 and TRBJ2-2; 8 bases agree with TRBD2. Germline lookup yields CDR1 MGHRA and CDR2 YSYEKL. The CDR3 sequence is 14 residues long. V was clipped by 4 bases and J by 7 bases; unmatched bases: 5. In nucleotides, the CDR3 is TGCGCCAGCAGCCTGGGACTAGGTAGCGGGGAGCTGTTTTTT. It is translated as CASSLGLGSGELFF.

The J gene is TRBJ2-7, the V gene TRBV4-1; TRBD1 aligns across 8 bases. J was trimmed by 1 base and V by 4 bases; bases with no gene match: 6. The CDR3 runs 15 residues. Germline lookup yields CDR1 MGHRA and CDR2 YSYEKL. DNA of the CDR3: TGCGCCAGCAGCCGAGAGACAGGGGCTTCCTACGAGCAGTACTTC. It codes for CASSRETGASYEQYF.

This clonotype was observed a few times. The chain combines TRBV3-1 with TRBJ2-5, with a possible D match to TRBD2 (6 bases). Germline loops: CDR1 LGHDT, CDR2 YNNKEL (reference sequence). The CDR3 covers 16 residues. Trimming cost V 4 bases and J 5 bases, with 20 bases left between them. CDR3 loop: CASSRDPTRLQETQYF. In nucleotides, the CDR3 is TGTGCCAGCAGCCGAGACCCGACTAGGCTCCAGGAGACCCAGTACTTC.

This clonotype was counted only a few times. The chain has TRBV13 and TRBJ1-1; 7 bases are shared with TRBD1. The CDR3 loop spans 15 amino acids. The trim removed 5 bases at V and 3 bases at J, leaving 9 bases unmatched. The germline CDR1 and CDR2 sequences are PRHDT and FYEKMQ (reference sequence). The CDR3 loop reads CASSAQGGKYTEAFF. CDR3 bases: TGTGCCAGCAGCGCCCAGGGGGGGAAGTACACTGAAGCTTTCTTT.

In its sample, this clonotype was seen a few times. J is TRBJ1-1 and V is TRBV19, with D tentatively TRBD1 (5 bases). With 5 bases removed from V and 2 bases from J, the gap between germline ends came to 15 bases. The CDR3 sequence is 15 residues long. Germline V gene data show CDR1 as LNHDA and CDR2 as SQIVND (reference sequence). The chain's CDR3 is CASSLGVGFNTEAFF. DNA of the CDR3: TGTGCCAGTAGTCTGGGGGTGGGGTTCAACACTGAAGCTTTCTTT.

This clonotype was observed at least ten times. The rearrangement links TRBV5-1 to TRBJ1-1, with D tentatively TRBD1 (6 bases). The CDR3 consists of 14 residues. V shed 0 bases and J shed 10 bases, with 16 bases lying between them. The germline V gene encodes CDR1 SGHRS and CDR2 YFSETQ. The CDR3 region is CASSLGTPQGRAFF. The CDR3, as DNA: TGCGCCAGCAGCTTGGGGACACCTCAGGGGAGAGCTTTCTTT.

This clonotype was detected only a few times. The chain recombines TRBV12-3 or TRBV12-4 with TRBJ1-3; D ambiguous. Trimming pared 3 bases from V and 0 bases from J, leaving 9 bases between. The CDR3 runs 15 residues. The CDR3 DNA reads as TGTGCCAGCAGTTTGTACCGAAACTCTGGAAACACCATATATTTT. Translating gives CASSLYRNSGNTIYF.

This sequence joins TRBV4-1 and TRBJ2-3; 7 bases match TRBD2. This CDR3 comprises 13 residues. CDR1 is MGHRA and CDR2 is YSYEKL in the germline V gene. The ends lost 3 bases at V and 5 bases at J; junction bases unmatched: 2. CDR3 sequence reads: CASSHSGRDTQYF. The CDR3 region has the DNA TGCGCCAGCAGCCATAGCGGGCGAGATACGCAGTATTTT.

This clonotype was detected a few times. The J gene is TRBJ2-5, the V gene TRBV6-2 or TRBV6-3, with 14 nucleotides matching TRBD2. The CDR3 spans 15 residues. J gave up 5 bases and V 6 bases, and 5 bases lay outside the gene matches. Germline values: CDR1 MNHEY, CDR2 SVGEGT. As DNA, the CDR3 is TGTGCCAGCAGGACTAGCGGGGGGGCCAAGGAGACCCAGTACTTC. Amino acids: CASRTSGGAKETQYF.

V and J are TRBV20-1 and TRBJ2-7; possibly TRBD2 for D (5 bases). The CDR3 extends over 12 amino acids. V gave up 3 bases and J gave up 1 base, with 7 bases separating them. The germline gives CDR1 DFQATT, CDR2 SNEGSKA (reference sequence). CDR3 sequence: CSASGESYEQYF. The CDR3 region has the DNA TGCAGTGCTAGCGGGGAATCCTACGAGCAGTACTTC.

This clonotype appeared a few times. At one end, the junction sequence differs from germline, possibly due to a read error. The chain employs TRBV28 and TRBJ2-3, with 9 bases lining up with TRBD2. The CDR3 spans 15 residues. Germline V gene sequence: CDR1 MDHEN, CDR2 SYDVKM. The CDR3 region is CASSFAGGATDAQYF. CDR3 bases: TGTGCCAGCAGTTTCGCGGGAGGGGCCACAGATGCGCAGTATTTT.

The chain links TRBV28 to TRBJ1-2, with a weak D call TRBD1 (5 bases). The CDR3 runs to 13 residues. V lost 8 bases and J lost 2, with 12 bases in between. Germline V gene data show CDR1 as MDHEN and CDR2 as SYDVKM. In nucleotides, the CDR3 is TGTGCCAGCGGGGTAGGGACCAACTATGGCTACACCTTC. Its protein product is CASGVGTNYGYTF.

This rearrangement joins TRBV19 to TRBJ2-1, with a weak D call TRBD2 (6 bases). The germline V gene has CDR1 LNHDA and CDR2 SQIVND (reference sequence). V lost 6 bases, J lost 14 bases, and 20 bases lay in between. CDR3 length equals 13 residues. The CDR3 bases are TGTGCCAGTAGGCCTAGCGTAGGAATGTGGGAGTTCTTC. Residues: CASRPSVGMWEFF.

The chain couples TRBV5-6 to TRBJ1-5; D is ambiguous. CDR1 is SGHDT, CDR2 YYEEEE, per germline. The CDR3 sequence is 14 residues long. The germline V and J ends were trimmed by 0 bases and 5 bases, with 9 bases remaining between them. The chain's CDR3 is CASSLGQEDQPQHF. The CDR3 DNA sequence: TGTGCCAGCAGCTTGGGGCAGGAAGATCAGCCCCAGCATTTT.

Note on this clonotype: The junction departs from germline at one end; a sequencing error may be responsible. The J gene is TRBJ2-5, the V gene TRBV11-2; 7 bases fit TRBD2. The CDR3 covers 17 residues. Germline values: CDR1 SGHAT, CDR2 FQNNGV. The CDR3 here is CASSPGESPAQRGKLDF. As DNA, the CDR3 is TGTGCCAGCAGCCCGGGGGAGAGTCCAGCCCAGCGGGGCAAGTTGGACTTC.

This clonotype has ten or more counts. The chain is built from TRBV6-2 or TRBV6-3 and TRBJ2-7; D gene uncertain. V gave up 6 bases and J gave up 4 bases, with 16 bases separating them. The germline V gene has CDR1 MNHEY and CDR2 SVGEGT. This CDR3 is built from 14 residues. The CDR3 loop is CASSSPRSLYEQYF. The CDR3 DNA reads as TGTGCCAGCAGCTCCCCAAGGAGTCTGTACGAGCAGTACTTC.

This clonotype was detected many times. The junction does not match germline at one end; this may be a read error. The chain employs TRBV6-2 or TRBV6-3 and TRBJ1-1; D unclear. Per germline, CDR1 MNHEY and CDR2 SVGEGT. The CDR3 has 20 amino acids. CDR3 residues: CASFFSSRRPDGPQATGAFF. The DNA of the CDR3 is TGTGCCAGCTTCTTTTCGAGTCGCCGGCCGGACGGCCCGCAGGCTACTGGAGCTTTCTTT.

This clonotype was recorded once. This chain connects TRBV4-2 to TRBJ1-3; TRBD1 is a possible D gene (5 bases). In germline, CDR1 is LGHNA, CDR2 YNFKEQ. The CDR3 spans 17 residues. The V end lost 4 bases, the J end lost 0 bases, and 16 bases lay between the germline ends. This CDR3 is CASSPPGRELSGNTIYF. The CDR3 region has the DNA TGTGCCAGCAGCCCACCGGGACGGGAACTCTCTGGAAACACCATATATTTT.

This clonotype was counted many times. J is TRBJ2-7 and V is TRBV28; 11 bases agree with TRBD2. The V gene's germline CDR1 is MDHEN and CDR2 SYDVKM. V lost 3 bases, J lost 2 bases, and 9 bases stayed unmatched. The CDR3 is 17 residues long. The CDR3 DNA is TGTGCCAGCAGTTTGCCGCAAAAGGGACTAGCGGCCTACGAGCAGTACTTC. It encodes CASSLPQKGLAAYEQYF.

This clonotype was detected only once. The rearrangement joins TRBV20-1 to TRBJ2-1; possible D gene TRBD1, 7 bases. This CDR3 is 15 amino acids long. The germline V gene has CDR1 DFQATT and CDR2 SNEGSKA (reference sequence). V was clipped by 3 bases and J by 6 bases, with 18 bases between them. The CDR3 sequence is CSASDTSRGSNEQFF. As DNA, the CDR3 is TGCAGTGCTAGTGATACTAGCAGGGGGAGCAATGAGCAGTTCTTC.

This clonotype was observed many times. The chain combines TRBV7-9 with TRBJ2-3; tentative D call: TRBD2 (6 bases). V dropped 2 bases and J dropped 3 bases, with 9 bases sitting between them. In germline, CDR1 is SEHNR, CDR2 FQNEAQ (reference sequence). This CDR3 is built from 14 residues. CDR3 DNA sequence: TGTGCCAGCAGCTTACGGGAGCTTACAGATACGCAGTATTTT. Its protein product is CASSLRELTDTQYF.